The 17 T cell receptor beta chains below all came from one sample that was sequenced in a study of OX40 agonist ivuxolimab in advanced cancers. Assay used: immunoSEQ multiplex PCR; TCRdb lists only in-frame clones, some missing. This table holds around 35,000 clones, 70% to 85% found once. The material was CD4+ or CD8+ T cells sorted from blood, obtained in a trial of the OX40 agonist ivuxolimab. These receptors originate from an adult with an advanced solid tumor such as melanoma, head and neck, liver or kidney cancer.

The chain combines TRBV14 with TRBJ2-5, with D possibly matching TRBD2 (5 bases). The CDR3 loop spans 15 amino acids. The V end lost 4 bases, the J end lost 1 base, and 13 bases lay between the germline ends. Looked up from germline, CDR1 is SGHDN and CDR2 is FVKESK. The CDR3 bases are TGTGCCAGCAGCCCTCGTCCGGGAAGCCAAGAGACCCAGTACTTC. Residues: CASSPRPGSQETQYF.

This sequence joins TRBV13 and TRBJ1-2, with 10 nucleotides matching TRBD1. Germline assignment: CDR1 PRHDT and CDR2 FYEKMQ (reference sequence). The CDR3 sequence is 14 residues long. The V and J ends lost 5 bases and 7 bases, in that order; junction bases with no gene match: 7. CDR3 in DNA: TGTGCCAGCAGCGACCGGGACAGGGGTTCTGGCTACACCTTC. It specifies CASSDRDRGSGYTF.

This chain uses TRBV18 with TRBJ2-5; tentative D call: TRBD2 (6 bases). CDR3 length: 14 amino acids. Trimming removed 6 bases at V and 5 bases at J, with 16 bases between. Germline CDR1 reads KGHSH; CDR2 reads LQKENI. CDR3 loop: CASSQQEGRETQYF. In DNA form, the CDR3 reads TGTGCCAGCTCCCAGCAGGAGGGAAGGGAGACCCAGTACTTC.

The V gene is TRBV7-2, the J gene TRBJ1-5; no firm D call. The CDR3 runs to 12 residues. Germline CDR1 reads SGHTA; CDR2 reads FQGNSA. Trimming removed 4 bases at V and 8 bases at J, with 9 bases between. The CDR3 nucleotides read TGTGCCAGCAGCTCCTTTCCGGAGCCCCAGCATTTT. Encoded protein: CASSSFPEPQHF. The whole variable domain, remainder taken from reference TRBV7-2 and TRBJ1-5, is GAGVSQSPSNKVTEKGKDVELRCDPISGHTALYWYRQSLGQGLEFLIYFQGNSAPDKSGLPSDRFSAERTGGSVSTLTIQRTQQEDSAVYLCASSSFPEPQHFGDGTRLSIL.

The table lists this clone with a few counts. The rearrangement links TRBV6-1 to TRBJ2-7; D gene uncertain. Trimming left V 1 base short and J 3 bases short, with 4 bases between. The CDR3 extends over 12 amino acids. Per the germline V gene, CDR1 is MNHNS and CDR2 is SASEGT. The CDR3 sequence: CASSEEFYEQYF. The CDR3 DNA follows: TGTGCCAGCAGTGAAGAGTTCTACGAGCAGTACTTC.

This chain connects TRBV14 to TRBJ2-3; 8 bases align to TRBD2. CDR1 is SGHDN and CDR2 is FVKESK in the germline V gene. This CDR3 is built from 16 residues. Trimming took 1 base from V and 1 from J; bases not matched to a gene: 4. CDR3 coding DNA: TGTGCCAGCAGCCAAGCGACTAGCGTAGGCACAGATACGCAGTATTTT. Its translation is CASSQATSVGTDTQYF.

The CDR3 DNA reads as TGTGCCAGCAGTCTTCTCAGGGGAGGCTACGAGCAGTACTTC. It specifies CASSLLRGGYEQYF. The V call is TRBV6-5, the J call TRBJ2-7; D may match TRBD1 or TRBD2 (6 bases each). Trimming removed 5 bases from V and 3 bases from J, with 14 bases in between. Germline loops: CDR1 MNHEY, CDR2 SVGAGI. This CDR3 has 14 amino acids.

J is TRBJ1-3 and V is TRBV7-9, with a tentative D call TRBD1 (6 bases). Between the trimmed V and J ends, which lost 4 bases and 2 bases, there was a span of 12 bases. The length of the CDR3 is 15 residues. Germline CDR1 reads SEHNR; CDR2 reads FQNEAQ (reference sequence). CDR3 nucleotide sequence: TGTGCCAGCAGCTCAGGGGTTGCGACTGGAAACACCATATATTTT. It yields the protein CASSSGVATGNTIYF.

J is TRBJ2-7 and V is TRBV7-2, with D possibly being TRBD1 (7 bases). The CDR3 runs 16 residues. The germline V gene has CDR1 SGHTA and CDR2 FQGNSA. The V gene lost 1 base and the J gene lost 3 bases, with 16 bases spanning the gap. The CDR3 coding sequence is TGTGCCAGCAGCTTAGTAGGAGGGGGCAAATTCTACGAGCAGTACTTC. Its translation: CASSLVGGGKFYEQYF.

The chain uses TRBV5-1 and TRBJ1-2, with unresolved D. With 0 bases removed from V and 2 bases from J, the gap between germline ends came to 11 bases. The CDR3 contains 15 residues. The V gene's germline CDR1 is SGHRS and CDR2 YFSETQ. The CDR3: CASSLDGSPNYGYTF. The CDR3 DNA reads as TGCGCCAGCAGCTTGGATGGCAGCCCCAACTATGGCTACACCTTC.

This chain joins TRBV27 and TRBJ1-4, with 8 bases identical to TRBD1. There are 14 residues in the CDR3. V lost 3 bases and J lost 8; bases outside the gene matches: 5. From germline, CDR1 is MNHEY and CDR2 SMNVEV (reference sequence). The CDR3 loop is CASSLDRAREKLFF. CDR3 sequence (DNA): TGTGCCAGCAGTTTGGACAGGGCGAGGGAAAAACTGTTTTTT.

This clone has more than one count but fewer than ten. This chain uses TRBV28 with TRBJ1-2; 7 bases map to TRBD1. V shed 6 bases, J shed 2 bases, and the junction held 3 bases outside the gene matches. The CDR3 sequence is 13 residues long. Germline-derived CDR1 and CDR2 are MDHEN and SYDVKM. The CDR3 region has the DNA TGTGCCAGCAGCCCACAGGGGAACTATGGCTACACCTTC. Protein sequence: CASSPQGNYGYTF.

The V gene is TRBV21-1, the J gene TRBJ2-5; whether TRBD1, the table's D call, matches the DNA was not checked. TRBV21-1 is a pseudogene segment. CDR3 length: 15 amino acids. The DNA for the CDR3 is TGTGCCAGCAGCAAAAAAGGGGGCGGCAGGGAGACCCAGTACTTC. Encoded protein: CASSKKGGGRETQYF.

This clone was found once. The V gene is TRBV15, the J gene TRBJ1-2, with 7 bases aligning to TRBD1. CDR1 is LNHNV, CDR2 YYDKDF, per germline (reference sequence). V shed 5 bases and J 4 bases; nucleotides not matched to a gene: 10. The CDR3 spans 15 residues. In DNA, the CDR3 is TGTGCCACCAGCCTAGAATTACAGGGGACCTATGGCTACACCTTC. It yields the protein CATSLELQGTYGYTF. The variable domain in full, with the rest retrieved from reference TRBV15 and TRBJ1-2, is DAMVIQNPRYQVTQFGKPVTLSCSQTLNHNVMYWYQQKSSQAPKLLFHYYDKDFNNEADTPDNFQSRRPNTSFCFLDIRSPGLGDTAMYLCATSLELQGTYGYTFGSGTRLTVV.

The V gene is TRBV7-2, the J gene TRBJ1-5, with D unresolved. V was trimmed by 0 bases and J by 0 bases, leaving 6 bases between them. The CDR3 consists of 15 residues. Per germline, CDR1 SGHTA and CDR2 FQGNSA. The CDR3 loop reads CASSLATYSNQPQHF. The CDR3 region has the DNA TGTGCCAGCAGCTTAGCAACGTATAGCAATCAGCCCCAGCATTTT.

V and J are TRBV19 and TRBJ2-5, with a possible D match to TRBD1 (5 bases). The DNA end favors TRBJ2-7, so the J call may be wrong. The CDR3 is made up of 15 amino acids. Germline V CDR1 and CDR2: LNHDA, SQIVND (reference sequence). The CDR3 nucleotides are TGTGCCAGTAGTATCCCAGGGTCCGATTCGTACGAGCAGTACTTC. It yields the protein CASSIPGSDSYEQYF.

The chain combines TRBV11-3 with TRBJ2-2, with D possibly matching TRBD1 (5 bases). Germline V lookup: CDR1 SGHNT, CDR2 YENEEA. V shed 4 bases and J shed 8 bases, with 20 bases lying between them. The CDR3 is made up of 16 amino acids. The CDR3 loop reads CASSWGGYLEAGELFF. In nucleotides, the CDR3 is TGTGCCAGCAGCTGGGGCGGCTATTTGGAAGCTGGGGAGCTGTTTTTT.